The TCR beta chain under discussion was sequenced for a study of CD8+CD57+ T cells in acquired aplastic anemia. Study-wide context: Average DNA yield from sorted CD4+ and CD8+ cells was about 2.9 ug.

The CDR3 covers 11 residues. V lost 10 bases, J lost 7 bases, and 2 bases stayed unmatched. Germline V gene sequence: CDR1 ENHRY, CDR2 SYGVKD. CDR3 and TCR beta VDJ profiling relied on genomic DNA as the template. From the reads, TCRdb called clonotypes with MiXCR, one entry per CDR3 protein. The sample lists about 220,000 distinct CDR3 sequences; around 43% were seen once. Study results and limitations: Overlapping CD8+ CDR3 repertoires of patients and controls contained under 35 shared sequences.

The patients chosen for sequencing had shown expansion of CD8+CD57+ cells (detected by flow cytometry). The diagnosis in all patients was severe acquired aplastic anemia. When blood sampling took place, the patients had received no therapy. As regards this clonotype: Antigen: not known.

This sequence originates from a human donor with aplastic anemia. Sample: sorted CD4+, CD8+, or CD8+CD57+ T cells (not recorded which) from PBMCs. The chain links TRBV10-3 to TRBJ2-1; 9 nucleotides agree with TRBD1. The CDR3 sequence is CANGQGNEQFF. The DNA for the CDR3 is TGTGCCAACGGACAGGGGAATGAGCAGTTCTTC.